The rows below give T cell receptor beta chains drawn from one sample of a study of blood T cell repertoires in COVID-19. Method: immunoSEQ multiplex PCR; TCRdb's copy keeps in-frame clones and lacks some. Among 250,000 or so clones listed, roughly 80% were seen once. Material: peripheral blood. These receptors all come from a woman aged 18-29 years with acute or convalescent COVID-19. Each CDR3 is given with its conserved first and last residue. Fields, in order: clone size, V gene, D gene, J gene, CDR3 DNA, CDR3 protein. D genes are given only for firm matches. For some rows the clone size is stated as once, few or many, or as a class when expanded; others skip it.

.,TRBV18,.,TRBJ2-5,TGTGCCAGCTCACCTCTGAGGGTAGCGGCCAAACAAGAGACCCAGTACTTC,CASSPLRVAAKQETQYF
.,TRBV5-1,.,TRBJ2-5,TGCGCCAGCAGCATCAGACAGTTCCAAGAGACCCAGTACTTC,CASSIRQFQETQYF
few,TRBV4-3,.,TRBJ1-3,TGCGCCAGCAGCCCCGTGAGGAGCTCTGGAAACACCATATATTTT,CASSPVRSSGNTIYF
.,TRBV6-5,.,TRBJ1-3,TGTGCCAGCAGTCCTTACTCTGGAAACACCATATATTTT,CASSPYSGNTIYF
.,TRBV7-2,.,TRBJ1-1,TGTGCCAGCAGCTCCCGCCGGGATTTGAACACTGAAGCTTTCTTT,CASSSRRDLNTEAFF
.,TRBV29-1,.,TRBJ2-7,TGCAGCGTACAGGACCCTTCCTACGAGCAGTACTTC,CSVQDPSYEQYF
.,TRBV27,.,TRBJ2-3,TGTGCCAGTTGGAGGGGTGTCACAGATACGCAGTATTTT,CASWRGVTDTQYF
.,TRBV20-1,.,TRBJ1-1,TGCAGTGCTAGTGGTTACAGGAGGAACACTGAAGCTTTCTTT,CSASGYRRNTEAFF
.,TRBV19,.,TRBJ1-1,TGTGCCAGTAGTACACGCAGGGATTGGGACACTGAAGCTTTCTTT,CASSTRRDWDTEAFF
.,TRBV27,.,TRBJ2-7,TGTGCCAGCAGTTTAATGTCTCCAGGGGTGGGTGAGCAGTACTTC,CASSLMSPGVGEQYF
.,TRBV3-1/TRBV3-2,TRBD2,TRBJ2-1,TGTGCCAGCAGCCAAGATTGGACTAGCGTATACAATGAGCAGTTCTTC,CASSQDWTSVYNEQFF
.,TRBV7-2,.,TRBJ1-3,TGTGCCAGCAGCTCTGGGAGGGATGGAAACACCATATATTTT,CASSSGRDGNTIYF
.,TRBV15,TRBD2,TRBJ2-1,TGTGCCACCAGCAGAGAACTAGCGGGAGGGCCGAATGAGCAGTTCTTC,CATSRELAGGPNEQFF
.,TRBV6-5,.,TRBJ1-3,TGTGCCAGCAGGGGACACAACTCTGGAAACACCATATATTTT,CASRGHNSGNTIYF
.,TRBV19,.,TRBJ1-1,TGTGCCAGTAGTATAGGAACATTGAACACTGAAGCTTTCTTT,CASSIGTLNTEAFF
.,TRBV7-9,.,TRBJ1-2,TGTGCCAGCAGCCAACAGGTTAACTATGGCTACACCTTC,CASSQQVNYGYTF
.,TRBV2,.,TRBJ1-6,TGTGCCACCGGAAGGGGAATTGGTTCACCCCTCCACTTT,CATGRGIGSPLHF
.,TRBV7-9,.,TRBJ2-7,TGTGCCAGCAGCTCGATAGCGGAATCCCCCTACGAGCAGTACTTC,CASSSIAESPYEQYF
.,TRBV15,.,TRBJ1-4,TGTGCCACCAGTACCACAGCTCCTGAAAAACTGTTTTTT,CATSTTAPEKLFF
once,TRBV5-1,TRBD1,TRBJ1-2,TGCGCCAGCAGCTCCACAGGGGTCTCTAACTATGGCTACACCTTC,CASSSTGVSNYGYTF
.,TRBV10-3,TRBD2,TRBJ2-7,TGTGCCATCAGGGGACTAGCGGGAGGGGGATACGAGCAGTACTTC,CAIRGLAGGGYEQYF
.,TRBV5-1,TRBD1,TRBJ2-3,TGCGCCAGCAGCCCCGGACAGGGCCTGGCAGATACGCAGTATTTT,CASSPGQGLADTQYF
once,TRBV7-9,.,TRBJ1-3,TGTGCCAGCAGCTTAGGGCCGGCGGCAAACACCATATATTTT,CASSLGPAANTIYF
.,TRBV3-1/TRBV3-2,TRBD1,TRBJ1-3,TGTGCCAGCAGCCATCTGACAGGGGGAAACTCTGGAAACACCATATATTTT,CASSHLTGGNSGNTIYF
.,TRBV18,.,TRBJ2-7,TGTGCCAGCTCACCATTCACAGGGCACTACGAGCAGTACTTC,CASSPFTGHYEQYF
.,TRBV2,TRBD2,TRBJ2-7,TGTGCCAGCAGTGGCTCGGCTAGGCTAGCGGGAGGGCCTCCGGGGAGCGAGCAGTACTTC,CASSGSARLAGGPPGSEQYF
few,TRBV9,.,TRBJ1-5,TGTGCCAGCAGCGTAAGTCATGATAGGGGTCAGCCCCAGCATTTT,CASSVSHDRGQPQHF
few,TRBV29-1,TRBD1,TRBJ2-7,TGCAGCGTGGACACCGGGACAGCTTCTTCCTACGAGCAGTACTTC,CSVDTGTASSYEQYF
.,TRBV9,TRBD1,TRBJ1-2,TGTGCCAGCAGCCCCCGATGGGACAGGGGGGTACATGGCTACACCTTC,CASSPRWDRGVHGYTF
few,TRBV12-3/TRBV12-4,TRBD1,TRBJ1-3,TGTGCCAGCGCGGGACAGGGAAACACCATATATTTT,CASAGQGNTIYF
.,TRBV19,.,TRBJ2-2,TGTGCCAGTAGGGGGGGAAAAGGGACCGGGGAGCTGTTTTTT,CASRGGKGTGELFF
.,TRBV27,TRBD2,TRBJ2-2,TGTGCCAGCAGTTGGGGACTAGCGGGAACCTTCACCGGGGAGCTGTTTTTT,CASSWGLAGTFTGELFF
once,TRBV6-5,.,TRBJ1-1,TGTGCCAGCAGTTACGTCCAGGCGGGGAACACTGAAGCTTTCTTT,CASSYVQAGNTEAFF
.,TRBV15,.,TRBJ2-5,TGTGCCACCAGCGAGGGGGAGGGGACCCAAGAGACCCAGTACTTC,CATSEGEGTQETQYF
once,TRBV4-3,.,TRBJ1-5,TGCGCCAGCAGCCAAGAAACGGGAAGGGGGCAGCCCCAGCATTTT,CASSQETGRGQPQHF
.,TRBV5-1,.,TRBJ1-2,TGCGCCAGCAGCTTACATAACTATGGCTACACCTTC,CASSLHNYGYTF
.,TRBV24-1,.,TRBJ2-5,TGTGCCACCAGTGATTTGTTTGGGGGCAGAGAGACCCAGTACTTC,CATSDLFGGRETQYF